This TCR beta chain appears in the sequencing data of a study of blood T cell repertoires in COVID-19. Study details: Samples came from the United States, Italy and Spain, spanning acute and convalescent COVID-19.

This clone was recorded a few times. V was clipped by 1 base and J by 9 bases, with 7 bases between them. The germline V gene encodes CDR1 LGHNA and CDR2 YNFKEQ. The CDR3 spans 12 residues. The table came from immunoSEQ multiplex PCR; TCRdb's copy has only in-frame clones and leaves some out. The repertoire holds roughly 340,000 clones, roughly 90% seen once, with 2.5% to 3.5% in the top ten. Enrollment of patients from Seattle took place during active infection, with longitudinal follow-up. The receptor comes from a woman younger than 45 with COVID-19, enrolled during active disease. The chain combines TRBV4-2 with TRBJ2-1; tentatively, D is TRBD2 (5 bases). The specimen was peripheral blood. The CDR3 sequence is CASSQGGIEQFF. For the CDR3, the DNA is TGTGCCAGCAGCCAAGGAGGGATTGAGCAGTTCTTC.